Listed below are T cell receptor beta chains from one sample, sequenced in a study of regulatory T cells in long-lasting Graves disease. One entry per CDR3 protein, called by TCRdb with MiXCR from the multiplex PCR reads. The repertoire holds some 420,000 distinct CDR3 sequences, with roughly 22% as singletons. The specimen comprised peripheral blood mononuclear cells (PBMCs), sampled when the disease was refractory, from a patient treated with antithyroid drugs. The receptors originated from a female donor with Graves disease. CDR3s include the opening cysteine and the closing phenylalanine or tryptophan. A D gene is named only where the DNA matches it firmly. Clone size appears in some rows only: once, few, many, or a class for an expanded clone.

J gene: TRBJ2-1
D gene: NA
clone size: few
V gene: TRBV15
CDR3 length: 15
CDR3 DNA: TGTGCCACCAGCAGAGATAGAGGTGCAAGAAATGAGCAGTTCTTC
CDR3 protein: CATSRDRGARNEQFF

J gene: TRBJ2-7
D gene: TRBD1
clone size: many
V gene: TRBV5-1
CDR3 length: 14
CDR3 DNA: TGTGCCAGCAGCTTTACCGGGACAGGGGACGAGCAGTACTTC
CDR3 protein: CASSFTGTGDEQYF

J gene: TRBJ1-2
D gene: NA
clone size: many
V gene: TRBV27
CDR3 length: 14
CDR3 DNA: TGTGCCAGCAGTTACGGGACTCATGGGTATGGCTACACCTTC
CDR3 protein: CASSYGTHGYGYTF

J gene: TRBJ1-2
D gene: NA
clone size: many
V gene: TRBV7-2
CDR3 length: 16
CDR3 DNA: TGTGCCAGCAGCTCCGGGGGGGTAGGTTCGGACTATGGCTACACCTTC
CDR3 protein: CASSSGGVGSDYGYTF

J gene: TRBJ2-3
D gene: NA
clone size: once
V gene: TRBV6-2/TRBV6-3
CDR3 length: 15
CDR3 DNA: TGTGCCAGCAGTTCTGGGGCTATCGGCACAGATACGCAGTATTTT
CDR3 protein: CASSSGAIGTDTQYF

J gene: TRBJ2-2
D gene: NA
clone size: few
V gene: TRBV7-2
CDR3 length: 15
CDR3 DNA: TGTGCCAGCAGCTCCAGGACAACGAACACCGGGGAGCTGTTTTTT
CDR3 protein: CASSSRTTNTGELFF

J gene: TRBJ2-5
D gene: NA
clone size: many
V gene: TRBV27
CDR3 length: 16
CDR3 DNA: TGTGCCAGCAGTTCCCTGCCGGCACCCGCCGGAGAGACCCAGTACTTC
CDR3 protein: CASSSLPAPAGETQYF

J gene: TRBJ2-7
D gene: NA
clone size: many
V gene: TRBV11-2
CDR3 length: 14
CDR3 DNA: TGTGCCAGCAGCTCTGGACCGTTCTCCTACGAGCAGTACTTC
CDR3 protein: CASSSGPFSYEQYF

J gene: TRBJ1-2
D gene: TRBD1
clone size: few
V gene: TRBV24-1
CDR3 length: 14
CDR3 DNA: TGTGCCACCAGTCCAAAGGGACAGGGGAATGGCTACACCTTC
CDR3 protein: CATSPKGQGNGYTF

J gene: TRBJ2-1
D gene: TRBD2
clone size: NA
V gene: TRBV13
CDR3 length: 15
CDR3 DNA: TGTGCCAGCAGCTTGCTAGCGGGAGGGGTCGATGAGCAGTTCTTC
CDR3 protein: CASSLLAGGVDEQFF

J gene: TRBJ1-2
D gene: TRBD1
clone size: NA
V gene: TRBV18
CDR3 length: 13
CDR3 DNA: TGTGCCAGCTCACCACCGGACAGGGAGCGCTACACCTTC
CDR3 protein: CASSPPDRERYTF

J gene: TRBJ2-7
D gene: TRBD2
clone size: few
V gene: TRBV11-3
CDR3 length: 17
CDR3 DNA: TGTGCCAGCAGCCCAGGGGGGACTAGCGGCAGCTCCTACGAGCAGTACTTC
CDR3 protein: CASSPGGTSGSSYEQYF

J gene: TRBJ2-7
D gene: NA
clone size: NA
V gene: TRBV13
CDR3 length: 15
CDR3 DNA: TGTGCCAGCAGCCCCCCCATTTGGGGCGGTTACGAGCAGTACTTC
CDR3 protein: CASSPPIWGGYEQYF

J gene: TRBJ1-5
D gene: NA
clone size: many
V gene: TRBV27
CDR3 length: 13
CDR3 DNA: TGTGCCAGCAGTTTATCAGGGGTCCAGCCCCAGCATTTT
CDR3 protein: CASSLSGVQPQHF

J gene: TRBJ2-3
D gene: NA
clone size: NA
V gene: TRBV28
CDR3 length: 13
CDR3 DNA: TGTGCCAGTACTCAGGGATCCACAGATACGCAGTATTTT
CDR3 protein: CASTQGSTDTQYF

J gene: TRBJ2-7
D gene: TRBD2
clone size: many
V gene: TRBV7-2
CDR3 length: 15
CDR3 DNA: TGTGCCAGCAGCGTACTAGCGGGGGGGATTTACGAGCAGTACTTC
CDR3 protein: CASSVLAGGIYEQYF

J gene: TRBJ1-1
D gene: NA
clone size: NA
V gene: TRBV20-1
CDR3 length: 13
CDR3 DNA: TGCAGTGCTAGAGAGAGGTTCCTCAACCAAGCTTTCTTT
CDR3 protein: CSARERFLNQAFF

J gene: TRBJ1-1
D gene: NA
clone size: NA
V gene: TRBV4-1
CDR3 length: 16
CDR3 DNA: TGCGCCAGCAGCCAAGGACCGAGGGCGGTGAACACTGAAGCTTTCTTT
CDR3 protein: CASSQGPRAVNTEAFF

J gene: TRBJ2-4
D gene: NA
clone size: many
V gene: TRBV12-3/TRBV12-4
CDR3 length: 15
CDR3 DNA: TGTGCCAGCAGTTCGATCGGGACGGGCAAAAACATTCAGTACTTC
CDR3 protein: CASSSIGTGKNIQYF

J gene: TRBJ1-2
D gene: TRBD1
clone size: NA
V gene: TRBV6-2/TRBV6-3
CDR3 length: 16
CDR3 DNA: TGTGCCAGCAGTTACTCGACGGGACAGGGAGTCGATGGCTACACCTTC
CDR3 protein: CASSYSTGQGVDGYTF

J gene: TRBJ1-4
D gene: NA
clone size: many
V gene: TRBV5-1
CDR3 length: 15
CDR3 DNA: TGCGCCAGCAGCCCTGCGGGGACAAGTAATGAAAAACTGTTTTTT
CDR3 protein: CASSPAGTSNEKLFF

J gene: TRBJ1-3
D gene: NA
clone size: NA
V gene: TRBV6-5
CDR3 length: 14
CDR3 DNA: TGTGCCAGCAGTTACTCGAACACTGGAAACACCATATATTTT
CDR3 protein: CASSYSNTGNTIYF

J gene: TRBJ2-7
D gene: NA
clone size: many
V gene: TRBV28
CDR3 length: 11
CDR3 DNA: TGTGCCAGCACCTCTACCTACGAGCAGTACTTC
CDR3 protein: CASTSTYEQYF

J gene: TRBJ1-1
D gene: TRBD1
clone size: many
V gene: TRBV28
CDR3 length: 15
CDR3 DNA: TGTGCCAGCAGTTTATTTAGGACAGGGGGTTCTGAAGCTTTCTTT
CDR3 protein: CASSLFRTGGSEAFF

J gene: TRBJ1-2
D gene: NA
clone size: NA
V gene: TRBV10-3
CDR3 length: 13
CDR3 DNA: TGTGCCATCAGTGAGCTCGCCGGGAACGGCTACACCTTC
CDR3 protein: CAISELAGNGYTF

J gene: TRBJ2-2
D gene: TRBD2
clone size: NA
V gene: TRBV19
CDR3 length: 22
CDR3 DNA: TGTGCCAGTAGTACCCTCCATTATGTTAGCGGGAGGGCCAAATTTTTGACCGGGGAGCTGTTTTTT
CDR3 protein: CASSTLHYVSGRAKFLTGELFF

J gene: TRBJ1-2
D gene: NA
clone size: many
V gene: TRBV12-3/TRBV12-4
CDR3 length: 11
CDR3 DNA: TGTGCCAGCAGTTTTAGCTATGGCTACACCTTC
CDR3 protein: CASSFSYGYTF

J gene: TRBJ2-5
D gene: NA
clone size: few
V gene: TRBV3-1
CDR3 length: 12
CDR3 DNA: TGTGCCAGCAGCCAACCTCAGGGGTCCCAGTACTTC
CDR3 protein: CASSQPQGSQYF

J gene: TRBJ2-7
D gene: NA
clone size: many
V gene: TRBV28
CDR3 length: 15
CDR3 DNA: TGTGCCAGCAGTTTTACGGGAGAAACGGCGGACGAGCAGTACTTC
CDR3 protein: CASSFTGETADEQYF

J gene: TRBJ2-7
D gene: TRBD1
clone size: NA
V gene: TRBV18
CDR3 length: 14
CDR3 DNA: TGTGCCAGCTCACCTGACACAGGGGTCGGGAAGCAGTACTTC
CDR3 protein: CASSPDTGVGKQYF

J gene: TRBJ1-1
D gene: NA
clone size: few
V gene: TRBV5-4
CDR3 length: 13
CDR3 DNA: TGTGCCAGCAGCCTAGTTGGGCAGCCTGAAGCTTTCTTT
CDR3 protein: CASSLVGQPEAFF

J gene: TRBJ2-5
D gene: NA
clone size: many
V gene: TRBV11-2
CDR3 length: 11
CDR3 DNA: TGTGCCAGCAGCTTAGATTTAACCCAGTACTTC
CDR3 protein: CASSLDLTQYF

J gene: TRBJ1-2
D gene: NA
clone size: NA
V gene: TRBV6-1
CDR3 length: 12
CDR3 DNA: TGTGCCAGCTCCAACAATGACTATGGCTACACCTTC
CDR3 protein: CASSNNDYGYTF

J gene: TRBJ1-1
D gene: NA
clone size: NA
V gene: TRBV5-4
CDR3 length: 12
CDR3 DNA: TGTGCCAGCGGCAGGGTGCAAGATGAAGCTTTCTTT
CDR3 protein: CASGRVQDEAFF

J gene: TRBJ2-5
D gene: TRBD2
clone size: NA
V gene: TRBV5-1
CDR3 length: 16
CDR3 DNA: TGCGCCAGCAGCCCTACCACTAGCGGGGGTGAGGAGACCCAGTACTTC
CDR3 protein: CASSPTTSGGEETQYF

J gene: TRBJ1-2
D gene: NA
clone size: NA
V gene: TRBV19
CDR3 length: 14
CDR3 DNA: TGTGCCAGTAGTACTAGAGGGGGAGGCTATGGCTACACCTTC
CDR3 protein: CASSTRGGGYGYTF

J gene: TRBJ2-5
D gene: NA
clone size: few
V gene: TRBV5-1
CDR3 length: 16
CDR3 DNA: TGCGCCAGCAGCTTGAGGGGGGTGATTGACCAAGAGACCCAGTACTTC
CDR3 protein: CASSLRGVIDQETQYF

J gene: TRBJ1-1
D gene: NA
clone size: NA
V gene: TRBV29-1
CDR3 length: 12
CDR3 DNA: TGCAGCGTTGATATCGAGAACACTGAAGCTTTCTTT
CDR3 protein: CSVDIENTEAFF

J gene: TRBJ2-1
D gene: TRBD2
clone size: NA
V gene: TRBV9
CDR3 length: 16
CDR3 DNA: TGTGCCAGCAGCGTACTAGCGGGAGGGCCTGGGAATGAGCAGTTCTTC
CDR3 protein: CASSVLAGGPGNEQFF

J gene: TRBJ2-7
D gene: TRBD1
clone size: few
V gene: TRBV24-1
CDR3 length: 15
CDR3 DNA: TGTGCCACCAGTGATCCACAGGGGGCGGATGACGAGCAGTACTTC
CDR3 protein: CATSDPQGADDEQYF

J gene: TRBJ1-1
D gene: NA
clone size: few
V gene: TRBV9
CDR3 length: 15
CDR3 DNA: TGTGCCAGCAGCGTAGCTGGGAGCTTAAGGACTGAAGCTTTCTTT
CDR3 protein: CASSVAGSLRTEAFF

J gene: TRBJ1-2
D gene: TRBD1
clone size: NA
V gene: TRBV28
CDR3 length: 15
CDR3 DNA: TGTGCCAGCAGCACCGGGACAGGGTCCCACTATGGCTACACCTTC
CDR3 protein: CASSTGTGSHYGYTF

J gene: TRBJ2-5
D gene: NA
clone size: few
V gene: TRBV6-1
CDR3 length: 13
CDR3 DNA: TGTGCCAGCAATGGGGGGTACCAAGAGACCCAGTACTTC
CDR3 protein: CASNGGYQETQYF

J gene: TRBJ1-1
D gene: NA
clone size: many
V gene: TRBV2
CDR3 length: 14
CDR3 DNA: TGTGCCAGCAGCGAACAGGGACAAGGGACTGAAGCTTTCTTT
CDR3 protein: CASSEQGQGTEAFF

J gene: TRBJ1-5
D gene: NA
clone size: many
V gene: TRBV6-2/TRBV6-3
CDR3 length: 14
CDR3 DNA: TGTGCCAGCAGTTACGTTGCGGGGGCTCAGCCCCAGCATTTT
CDR3 protein: CASSYVAGAQPQHF

J gene: TRBJ2-7
D gene: NA
clone size: many
V gene: TRBV28
CDR3 length: 17
CDR3 DNA: TGTGCCAGCAGTTTATACCGCGGGTCAGGGGGGACCTACGAGCAGTACTTC
CDR3 protein: CASSLYRGSGGTYEQYF

J gene: TRBJ2-7
D gene: NA
clone size: few
V gene: TRBV12-3/TRBV12-4
CDR3 length: 16
CDR3 DNA: TGTGCCAGCAGTTACTCCGGGGCCCGGCATGAGTACGAGCAGTACTTC
CDR3 protein: CASSYSGARHEYEQYF

J gene: TRBJ2-7
D gene: NA
clone size: many
V gene: TRBV2
CDR3 length: 12
CDR3 DNA: TGTGCCAGCAGCAAAACGGGACTTCAGCAGTACTTC
CDR3 protein: CASSKTGLQQYF

J gene: TRBJ2-5
D gene: NA
clone size: many
V gene: TRBV28
CDR3 length: 13
CDR3 DNA: TGTGCCAGCCAGGGGGGGGCCTGGGAGACCCAGTACTTC
CDR3 protein: CASQGGAWETQYF

J gene: TRBJ2-2
D gene: TRBD2
clone size: few
V gene: TRBV27
CDR3 length: 12
CDR3 DNA: TGTGCCAGGAAGCGGGAGGCCGGGGAGCTGTTTTTT
CDR3 protein: CARKREAGELFF

J gene: TRBJ2-5
D gene: TRBD2
clone size: many
V gene: TRBV7-2
CDR3 length: 15
CDR3 DNA: TGTGCCAGCAGCTTCATAGCGGGGGGGCCAGAGACCCAGTACTTC
CDR3 protein: CASSFIAGGPETQYF

J gene: TRBJ1-5
D gene: NA
clone size: many
V gene: TRBV28
CDR3 length: 13
CDR3 DNA: TGTGCCAGCAGTGTAGACAGAGATCAGCCCCAGCATTTT
CDR3 protein: CASSVDRDQPQHF

J gene: TRBJ1-1
D gene: NA
clone size: NA
V gene: TRBV19
CDR3 length: 13
CDR3 DNA: TGTGCCAGTATCCGGCCGGGAAACACTGAAGCTTTCTTT
CDR3 protein: CASIRPGNTEAFF

J gene: TRBJ1-3
D gene: TRBD1
clone size: few
V gene: TRBV7-8
CDR3 length: 16
CDR3 DNA: TGTGCCAGCAGCTTAGCCGGGACAGGGATAGGAAACACCATATATTTT
CDR3 protein: CASSLAGTGIGNTIYF

J gene: TRBJ2-5
D gene: NA
clone size: NA
V gene: TRBV7-2
CDR3 length: 15
CDR3 DNA: TGTGCCAGCAGCTTAGAAGGGACCATCCAAGAGACCCAGTACTTC
CDR3 protein: CASSLEGTIQETQYF

J gene: TRBJ1-5
D gene: NA
clone size: NA
V gene: TRBV5-6
CDR3 length: 14
CDR3 DNA: TGTGCCAGCAGCTTACAGACACTTAATCAGCCCCAGCATTTT
CDR3 protein: CASSLQTLNQPQHF

J gene: TRBJ1-2
D gene: NA
clone size: many
V gene: TRBV12-3/TRBV12-4
CDR3 length: 15
CDR3 DNA: TGTGCCAGCAGTTTAAGTGTGTCTGGGAACTATGGCTACACCTTC
CDR3 protein: CASSLSVSGNYGYTF

J gene: TRBJ2-7
D gene: NA
clone size: many
V gene: TRBV6-5
CDR3 length: 13
CDR3 DNA: TGTGCCAGCAGTTACTCAACAGCCTACGAGCAGTACTTC
CDR3 protein: CASSYSTAYEQYF